Listed below are T cell receptor beta chains from one sample, sequenced in a study of cytomegalovirus exposure and HLA in healthy donors. Libraries were prepared by immunoSEQ multiplex PCR; TCRdb keeps only in-frame clonotypes and omits some of them. The table has 150,000 to 200,000 clones, roughly 82% seen once; the top ten hold 1.5% to 1.7%. Sequenced material: PBMCs. These receptors came from a man aged 40-49 years in good health and CMV-seronegative. Each CDR3 is given with its conserved first and last residue. D genes are given only for firm matches. Size tells how often a clone was seen (once, few, many) or the class of an expanded clone, and some rows leave it out.

j_gene,d_gene,v_gene,abundance,CDR3nt,CDR3aa
TRBJ2-1,TRBD2,TRBV12-5,-,TGTGCTAGTGCCCCCCGCGGGAGTCCCAATGAGCAGTTCTTC,CASAPRGSPNEQFF
TRBJ2-3,-,TRBV6-1,-,TGTGCCAGCAGTGCAGGGGGGCATACGCAGTATTTT,CASSAGGHTQYF
TRBJ2-3,TRBD1,TRBV2,-,TGTGCCAGCAGGGCGGGACAGGGCACAGATACGCAGTATTTT,CASRAGQGTDTQYF
TRBJ2-7,TRBD1,TRBV27,-,TGTGCCAGCGCACAGGGGGCTGGTTACGAGCAGTACTTC,CASAQGAGYEQYF
TRBJ2-7,TRBD1,TRBV13,-,TGTGCCAGCAGCCCCGGGACAGGGAGCTCCTACGAGCAGTACTTC,CASSPGTGSSYEQYF
TRBJ2-1,TRBD2,TRBV7-3,-,TGTGCCAGCAGCTTAGGGGGCGGGAGGCGGAATGAGCAGTTCTTC,CASSLGGGRRNEQFF
TRBJ2-7,TRBD2,TRBV5-5,-,TGTGCCAGCAGCTTGATTAGCGGGTACGAGCAGTACTTC,CASSLISGYEQYF
TRBJ2-7,TRBD2,TRBV7-2,-,TGTGCCAGCAGCTTAGTCCTAGCGGGGGCCTCCTACGAGCAGTACTTC,CASSLVLAGASYEQYF
TRBJ2-1,TRBD2,TRBV28,-,TGTGCCAGCAGTCAGACCGGGACTAGATATAACAATGAGCAGTTCTTC,CASSQTGTRYNNEQFF
TRBJ2-1,TRBD2,TRBV19,once,TGTGCCAGTAGGACTAGCGGGAGTTTCGGTGAGCAGTTCTTC,CASRTSGSFGEQFF
TRBJ2-7,-,TRBV4-1,few,TGCGCCAGCAGCCAAGATGGGGCCGAGCAGTACTTC,CASSQDGAEQYF
TRBJ1-1,TRBD1,TRBV7-2,-,TGTGCCAGCAGCTTTCGGGGGACAGGGGGCTCGCTGGTAGTCGCTTTCTTT,CASSFRGTGGSLVVAFF
TRBJ2-7,-,TRBV4-3,-,TGCGCCAGCAGCCCAGGGATTACCTACGAGCAGTACTTC,CASSPGITYEQYF
TRBJ1-1,TRBD1,TRBV6-1,once,TGTGCCAGCAGTGATTGGACAGGGGGAAACACTGAAGCTTTCTTT,CASSDWTGGNTEAFF
TRBJ1-2,TRBD1,TRBV12-5,-,TGTGCTAGTGGCCCGGGACAGGCTCCAGGGGGGGGCTATGGCTACACCTTC,CASGPGQAPGGGYGYTF
TRBJ2-7,-,TRBV25-1,-,TGTGCCAGCAGTGGCCAAAGACGGAGCTACGAGCAGTACTTC,CASSGQRRSYEQYF
TRBJ1-4,TRBD1,TRBV30,-,TGTGCCTGGAGTGTATCTGCGACAGGGCTGTTTTTT,CAWSVSATGLFF
TRBJ2-7,TRBD1,TRBV19,once,TGTGCCAGTAGTACCCTAGGACAGGTCTACGAGCAGTACTTC,CASSTLGQVYEQYF
TRBJ2-1,-,TRBV7-2,-,TGTGCCAGCAGCTCCTCGCCGGCGGGGAGCTCCTACAATGAGCAGTTCTTC,CASSSSPAGSSYNEQFF
TRBJ1-2,-,TRBV12-2,-,TGTGCAAGTCGCTTAGACTTCTATGGCTACACCTTC,CASRLDFYGYTF
TRBJ2-3,-,TRBV6-1,-,TGTGCCAGCAGCTTAGGCGGGGGCACAGATACGCAGTATTTT,CASSLGGGTDTQYF
TRBJ2-7,-,TRBV5-4,-,TGTGCCAGCAGCTTGGACAGGGATCGCCCGCAGCAGTACTTC,CASSLDRDRPQQYF
TRBJ2-3,-,TRBV6-4,-,TGTGCCAGCAGTGACTCGTATTCCGGCACAGATACGCAGTATTTT,CASSDSYSGTDTQYF
TRBJ2-7,-,TRBV5-6,once,TGTGCCAGCAGCTTGGGGGCTAACTACGAGCAGTACTTC,CASSLGANYEQYF
TRBJ2-1,TRBD1,TRBV27,-,TGTGCCAGCAGTCCGGGACAGGGATACAATGAGCAGTTCTTC,CASSPGQGYNEQFF
TRBJ2-5,-,TRBV25-1,-,TGTGCCAGCAGTGAATCGGGGTTAGAGACCCAGTACTTC,CASSESGLETQYF
TRBJ1-2,-,TRBV4-2,-,TGTGCCAGCAGCGCTCGAGGGCCCGTCTATGGCTACACCTTC,CASSARGPVYGYTF
TRBJ1-4,TRBD1,TRBV9,few,TGTGCCAGCAGCGTGGACAGGTTTAATGAAAAACTGTTTTTT,CASSVDRFNEKLFF
TRBJ1-2,TRBD1,TRBV5-4,-,TGTGCCAGCAGCTCACCGACAGGGTTATTATATGGCTACACCTTC,CASSSPTGLLYGYTF
TRBJ1-6,-,TRBV6-6,-,TGTGCCAGCAGTTCCCCCCGGGGGGGCGGCAATTCACCCCTCCACTTT,CASSSPRGGGNSPLHF
TRBJ2-7,TRBD1,TRBV28,-,TGTGCCAGCACCCCCCGCGGAAGGGCCAGGGGGTACGAGCAGTACTTC,CASTPRGRARGYEQYF
TRBJ2-7,TRBD2,TRBV27,-,TGTGCCAGCAGTTTGACTAGCGGGAGCTCCTACGAGCAGTACTTC,CASSLTSGSSYEQYF